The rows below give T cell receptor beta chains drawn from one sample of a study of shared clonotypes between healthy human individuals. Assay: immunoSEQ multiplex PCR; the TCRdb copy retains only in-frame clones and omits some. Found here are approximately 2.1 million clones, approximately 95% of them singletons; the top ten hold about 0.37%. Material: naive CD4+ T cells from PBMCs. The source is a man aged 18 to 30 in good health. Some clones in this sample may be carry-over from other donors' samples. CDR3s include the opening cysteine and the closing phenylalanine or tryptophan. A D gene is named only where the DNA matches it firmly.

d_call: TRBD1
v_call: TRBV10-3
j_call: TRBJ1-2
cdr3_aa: CAISGQGTNYGYTF

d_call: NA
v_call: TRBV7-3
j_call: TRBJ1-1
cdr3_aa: CASSLGFWGAEAFF

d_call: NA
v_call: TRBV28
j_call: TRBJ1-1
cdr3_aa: CASSQPGTGNTEAFF

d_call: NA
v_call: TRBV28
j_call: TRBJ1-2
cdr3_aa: CASSLWSPMHYGYTF

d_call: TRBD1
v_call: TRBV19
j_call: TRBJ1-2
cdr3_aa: CATLQGRNYGYTF

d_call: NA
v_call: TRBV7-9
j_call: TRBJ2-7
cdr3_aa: CASSPDIPSYEQYF

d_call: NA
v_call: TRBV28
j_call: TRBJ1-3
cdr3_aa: CASRVSGNTIYF

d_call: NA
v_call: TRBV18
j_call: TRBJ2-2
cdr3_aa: CASSDDLGYTGELFF

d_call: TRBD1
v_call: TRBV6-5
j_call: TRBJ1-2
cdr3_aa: CAIGTGGSYTF

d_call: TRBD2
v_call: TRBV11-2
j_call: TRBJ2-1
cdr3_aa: CASSPEGSGRLYNEQFF

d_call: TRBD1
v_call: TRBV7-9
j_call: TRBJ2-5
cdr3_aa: CASSLATGAFYETQYF

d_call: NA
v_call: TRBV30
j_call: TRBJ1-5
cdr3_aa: CAWSSRGDQPQHF

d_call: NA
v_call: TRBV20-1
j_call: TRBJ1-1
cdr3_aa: CSAPLYTEAFF

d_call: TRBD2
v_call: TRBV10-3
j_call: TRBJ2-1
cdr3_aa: CAISDQTSGRGNEQFF

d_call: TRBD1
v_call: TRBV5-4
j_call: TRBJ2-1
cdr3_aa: CASSSNRGPNYNEQFF

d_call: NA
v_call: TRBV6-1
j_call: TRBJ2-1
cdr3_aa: CASRNYPSSYNEQFF